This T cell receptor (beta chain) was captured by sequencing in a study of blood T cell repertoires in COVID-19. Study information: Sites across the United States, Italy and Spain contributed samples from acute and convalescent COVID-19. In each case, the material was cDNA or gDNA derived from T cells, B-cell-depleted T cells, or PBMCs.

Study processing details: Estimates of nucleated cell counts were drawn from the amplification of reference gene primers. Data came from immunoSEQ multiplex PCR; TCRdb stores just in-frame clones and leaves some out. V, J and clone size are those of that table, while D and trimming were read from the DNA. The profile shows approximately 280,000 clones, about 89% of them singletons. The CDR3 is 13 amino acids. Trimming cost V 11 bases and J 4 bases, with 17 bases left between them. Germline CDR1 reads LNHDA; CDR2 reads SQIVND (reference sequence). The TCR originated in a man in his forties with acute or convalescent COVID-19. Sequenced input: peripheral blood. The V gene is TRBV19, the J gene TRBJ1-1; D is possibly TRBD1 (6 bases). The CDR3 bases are TGTGCCTGCGAACAGGGTTCGGGCACTGAAGCTTTCTTT. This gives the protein CACEQGSGTEAFF.